The 11 T cell receptor beta chains in this list originate from one sample, sequenced in a study of blood T cell repertoires in COVID-19. Generated by immunoSEQ multiplex PCR, the TCRdb table keeps only in-frame clones and is missing some. The sample holds around 140,000 clones; around 84% are singletons and the top ten take 8.9%. Sequenced material: peripheral blood. The receptors originated from a man aged 30-40 years with COVID-19, enrolled during active disease.

This chain links TRBV28 with TRBJ2-3, with a weak D call TRBD2 (6 bases). V shed 8 bases and J shed 1 base, with 16 bases lying between them. The germline gives CDR1 MDHEN, CDR2 SYDVKM. The CDR3 covers 15 residues. The CDR3 nucleotides are TGTGCCAGCGTCGAGTGGGAGGACCGCACAGATACGCAGTATTTT. Residues: CASVEWEDRTDTQYF.

V is TRBV11-2 and J is TRBJ1-1, with TRBD1 identical over 8 bases. The CDR3 sequence is 14 residues long. Germline assignment: CDR1 SGHAT and CDR2 FQNNGV. With 5 bases clipped from V and 3 bases from J, the junction kept 5 bases outside the gene matches. The CDR3 sequence: CASSRTRGHTEAFF. In nucleotides, the CDR3 is TGTGCCAGCAGCCGCACCAGGGGGCACACTGAAGCTTTCTTT.

This chain joins TRBV28 and TRBJ1-5, with D possibly matching TRBD1 (5 bases). The CDR3 loop spans 16 amino acids. The germline gives CDR1 MDHEN, CDR2 SYDVKM. V was cut by 6 bases and J by 5 bases, with 20 bases left in between. CDR3 in DNA: TGTGCCAGCAGCCCTGGCGGGGGAGGGACCTATCAGCCCCAGCATTTT. Amino acids: CASSPGGGGTYQPQHF.

This sequence joins TRBV18 and TRBJ1-5; D remains unclear. Germline-derived CDR1 and CDR2 are KGHSH and LQKENI. The CDR3 runs to 13 residues. With 4 bases removed from V and 7 bases from J, the gap between germline ends came to 11 bases. The CDR3 nucleotides read TGTGCCAGCTCACAGGCGGCCGGGCAGCCCCAGCATTTT. Amino acid sequence: CASSQAAGQPQHF.

Written as DNA, the CDR3 is TGTGCCAGCAGCCAACGTAGGGGCACTGAAGCTTTCTTT. Its translation: CASSQRRGTEAFF. The V gene is TRBV4-2, the J gene TRBJ1-1; D is perhaps TRBD1 (5 bases). In germline, CDR1 is LGHNA, CDR2 YNFKEQ. V was cut by 2 bases and J by 4 bases, with 8 bases left in between. The CDR3 extends over 13 amino acids.

The chain joins TRBV27 to TRBJ1-2; 7 positions agree with TRBD1. Unmatched junction bases numbered 7, after V lost 6 bases and J lost 6 bases. CDR1 is MNHEY, CDR2 SMNVEV, per germline (reference sequence). The CDR3 is 13 amino acids. The CDR3 bases are TGTGCCAGCAGATTGACAGGGAAAAATGGCTACACCTTC. This sequence encodes CASRLTGKNGYTF.

The rearrangement links TRBV5-4 to TRBJ2-2, with D perhaps matching TRBD1 (6 bases). Per the germline V gene, CDR1 is SGHNT and CDR2 is YYREEE (reference sequence). The germline V and J ends were trimmed by 3 bases and 4 bases, with 16 bases remaining between them. The CDR3 consists of 16 residues. CDR3 protein: CASSSNRDSSTGELFF. The CDR3 coding sequence is TGTGCCAGCAGCTCGAACAGGGATAGTAGCACCGGGGAGCTGTTTTTT. The variable domain in full, completed from reference TRBV5-4 and TRBJ2-2, reads ETGVTQSPTHLIKTRGQQVTLRCSSQSGHNTVSWYQQALGQGPQFIFQYYREEENGRGNFPPRFSGLQFPNYSSELNVNALELDDSALYLCASSSNRDSSTGELFFGEGSRLTVL.

This clone came up many times. This chain connects TRBV6-2 or TRBV6-3 to TRBJ2-7; tentative D call: TRBD1 (6 bases). This CDR3 contains 13 residues. Trimming pared 4 bases from V and 3 bases from J, leaving 10 bases between. The germline CDR1 and CDR2 sequences are MNHEY and SVGEGT. In nucleotides, the CDR3 is TGTGCCAGCAGTTTCGGACAGAACTACGAGCAGTACTTC. Translated: CASSFGQNYEQYF.

V usage is TRBV24-1 and J usage is TRBJ2-3, with TRBD2 as a possible D gene (5 bases). This CDR3 is 13 amino acids long. The ends were cut back, 6 bases at V and 0 bases at J, with 6 bases in the middle. Germline V gene sequence: CDR1 KGHDR, CDR2 SFDVKD. This CDR3 is CATSSGSTDTQYF. The CDR3 DNA reads as TGTGCCACCAGTAGCGGAAGCACAGATACGCAGTATTTT.

The chain joins TRBV12-3 or TRBV12-4 to TRBJ2-7; the D is unclear. V dropped 3 bases and J dropped 0 bases, with 6 bases sitting between them. This CDR3 comprises 13 residues. The CDR3: CASSFVNSYEQYF. CDR3 nucleotide sequence: TGTGCCAGCAGTTTTGTCAACTCCTACGAGCAGTACTTC.

The chain recombines TRBV5-1 with TRBJ1-5, with a weak D call TRBD1 (5 bases). The CDR3 is 14 residues long. Germline V gene lookup returns CDR1 SGHRS and CDR2 YFSETQ. V was cut by 0 bases and J by 5 bases, with 9 bases left in between. The CDR3 DNA sequence: TGCGCCAGCAGCTTGGGACAGTACGATCAGCCCCAGCATTTT. Protein: CASSLGQYDQPQHF.